These 10 T cell receptor beta chains were sequenced from one sample in a study of blood T cells in healthy people across ages. Together with a sample-barcoded 5' primer, a J-beta primer mix was included in a second PCR lasting about 7 to 12 cycles. TCRdb processed the 5' RACE reads anew with MiXCR; each CDR3 protein has one entry. The sample comprises roughly 680,000 distinct CDR3 sequences, around 20% of which are singletons, and 3.6% rests with the top ten. Sequenced: blood. The source of these receptors is an older man in good health.

This clonotype was picked up a small number of times. The rearrangement uses TRBV11-2 and TRBJ2-2, with a weak D call TRBD1 (5 bases). V dropped 6 bases and J dropped 7 bases, with 15 bases sitting between them. Germline lookup yields CDR1 SGHAT and CDR2 FQNNGV. This CDR3 has 14 amino acids. The CDR3 bases are TGTGCCAGCAGTCCTGGACACGCGAACGGGGAGCTGTTTTTT. Residues: CASSPGHANGELFF.

This clonotype has a handful of counts. This may come from a read error, since a much larger clone is one base off. The CDR3 ends on some other residue instead of the conserved phenylalanine or tryptophan, so this is likely a read error. CDR3 protein: CASSYRGPLQTEAFS. The CDR3 nucleotides are TGTGCCAGTAGTTACCGGGGTCCCCTCCAAACTGAAGCTTTCTCT. The chain couples TRBV19 to TRBJ1-1; D ambiguous. V was shortened by 5 bases and J by 5 bases, with 18 bases between the two germline ends. Germline CDR1 reads LNHDA; CDR2 reads SQIVND (reference sequence). This CDR3 is built from 15 residues.

This clonotype was seen a few times. The rearrangement links TRBV5-1 to TRBJ2-3, with TRBD1 matching 8 bases. The V gene end was trimmed by 7 bases and the J gene end by 0 bases; junction bases not matched to a gene: 1. This CDR3 spans 13 amino acids. Per the germline V gene, CDR1 is SGHRS and CDR2 is YFSETQ. Here the CDR3 reads CASGTGSTDTQYF. The CDR3 nucleotides read TGCGCCAGCGGGACAGGTAGCACAGATACGCAGTATTTT.

The sample holds one count of this clonotype. The chain combines TRBV3-1 with TRBJ1-5, with unresolved D. The CDR3 has 13 residues. The ends were cut back, 4 bases at V and 5 bases at J, with 9 bases in the middle. CDR1 LGHDT and CDR2 YNNKEL come from the germline V gene (reference sequence). The chain's CDR3 is CASSPTDDQPQHF. The CDR3 nucleotides are TGTGCCAGCAGCCCGACGGACGATCAGCCCCAGCATTTT.

This clonotype was picked up a small number of times. The chain carries TRBV5-1 and TRBJ2-1; D gene uncertain. Trimming removed 0 bases at V and 7 bases at J, with 14 bases between. In germline, CDR1 is SGHRS, CDR2 YFSETQ. CDR3 length: 15 residues. The CDR3 sequence is CASSLEEGGRNEQFF. DNA of the CDR3: TGCGCCAGCAGCTTGGAAGAAGGTGGAAGGAATGAGCAGTTCTTC. Variable domain in full (rest from reference TRBV5-1 and TRBJ2-1): KAGVTQTPRYLIKTRGQQVTLSCSPISGHRSVSWYQQTPGQGLQFLFEYFSETQRNKGNFPGRFSGRQFSNSRSEMNVSTLELGDSALYLCASSLEEGGRNEQFFGPGTRLTVL.

The J gene is TRBJ2-5, the V gene TRBV25-1; D might be TRBD1 or TRBD2, each matching 5 bases. Germline CDR1 MGHDK, CDR2 SYGVNS. CDR3 length equals 17 residues. V was pared by 1 base and J by 2 bases, with 17 bases between. Here the CDR3 reads CASSESASRDRQETQYF. The CDR3 DNA reads TGTGCCAGCAGTGAATCGGCCAGCAGGGACCGACAAGAGACCCAGTACTTC.

As to this clonotype: The CDR3 ends on some other residue instead of the conserved phenylalanine or tryptophan, so this is likely a read error. DNA of the CDR3: TGCAGTGCCCGGACAGGGGACCAGCCCCAGCATCTT. This translates into CSARTGDQPQHL. The rearrangement uses TRBV20-1 and TRBJ1-5, with 9 bases that match TRBD1. The CDR3 has 12 amino acids. Germline CDR1 DFQATT, CDR2 SNEGSKA (reference sequence). With 6 bases clipped from V and 7 bases from J, the junction kept 4 bases outside the gene matches.

This clonotype was recorded a few times. The gene calls are TRBV7-9 and TRBJ2-1, with D tentatively TRBD2 (6 bases). The CDR3 is 19 residues long. With 1 base removed from V and 5 bases from J, the gap between germline ends came to 24 bases. Per germline, CDR1 SEHNR and CDR2 FQNEAQ (reference sequence). This CDR3 is CASSLDRGLLSPYHNEQFF. CDR3 bases: TGTGCCAGCAGCTTAGATCGGGGACTTCTATCACCTTACCACAATGAGCAGTTCTTC.

This clonotype turned up a few times. The chain recombines TRBV11-3 with TRBJ2-3; tentative D call: TRBD2 (5 bases). The CDR3 runs to 13 residues. The germline V and J ends were trimmed by 5 bases and 8 bases, with 14 bases remaining between them. The germline CDR1 and CDR2 sequences are SGHNT and YENEEA. The CDR3 is CASSLPPAATQYF. CDR3 bases: TGTGCCAGCAGCCTACCCCCAGCGGCTACGCAGTATTTT.

This clonotype was seen at least ten times. V and J are TRBV7-3 and TRBJ2-3; D perhaps matches TRBD2 (6 bases). V lost 10 bases and J 6 bases, leaving 17 bases between the germline ends. The CDR3 is 13 amino acids. Germline V gene lookup returns CDR1 SGHTA and CDR2 FQGTGA. CDR3 sequence (DNA): TGTGCCACCGGACCACTTGGGGGGGATACGCAGTATTTT. This codes for CATGPLGGDTQYF.